The 11 T cell receptor beta chains presented below share a single source sample, sequenced in a study of blood T cell repertoires in COVID-19. Using immunoSEQ multiplex PCR, the repertoire was profiled, and TCRdb retains in-frame clones only, with some absent. The data hold approximately 60,000 clones, with roughly 80% observed a single time. Sequencing used peripheral blood. The receptors were gathered from a man in his fifties or sixties with acute or convalescent COVID-19.

The chain recombines TRBV10-3 with TRBJ1-1, with 7 positions matching TRBD1. The CDR3 runs 13 residues. Trimming took 10 bases from V and 1 from J; bases not matched to a gene: 6. The V gene's germline CDR1 is ENHRY and CDR2 SYGVKD. The CDR3 sequence: CATEGQQNTEAFF. The CDR3, as DNA: TGTGCCACCGAGGGACAGCAGAACACTGAAGCTTTCTTT.

As concerns this clone: Other DNA sequences within the sample encode an identical CDR3. The CDR3 loop reads CATSDLGQGADTQYF. CDR3 bases: TGTGCCACCAGTGATTTGGGACAGGGGGCTGATACGCAGTATTTT. The gene calls are TRBV24-1 and TRBJ2-3; TRBD1 matches 11 bases. V lost 0 bases to trimming and J lost 6 bases; unmatched junction nucleotides: 1. Germline-derived CDR1 and CDR2 are KGHDR and SFDVKD. The CDR3 is 15 residues long.

The rearrangement links TRBV10-3 to TRBJ2-3; the D gene is possibly TRBD2 (5 bases). V gave up 7 bases and J gave up 6 bases, with 14 bases separating them. This CDR3 region has 13 residues. CDR1 is ENHRY and CDR2 is SYGVKD in the germline V gene. CDR3 nucleotide sequence: TGTGCCATCACCGGGAACGAAGGCGATACGCAGTATTTT. It codes for CAITGNEGDTQYF.

This chain uses TRBV18 with TRBJ2-7; D is perhaps TRBD1 (5 bases). Per germline, CDR1 KGHSH and CDR2 LQKENI. Trimming cost V 6 bases and J 5 bases, with 17 bases left between them. CDR3 length: 14 amino acids. CDR3 residues: CASSSRALQDEQYF. CDR3 nucleotide sequence: TGTGCCAGCTCGTCACGGGCCCTACAGGACGAGCAGTACTTC.

The chain couples TRBV15 to TRBJ1-5; D uncertain. The CDR3 contains 15 residues. Germline V lookup: CDR1 LNHNV, CDR2 YYDKDF (reference sequence). Between the trimmed V and J ends, which lost 3 bases and 4 bases, there was a span of 13 bases. In DNA form, the CDR3 reads TGTGCCACCAGCAGTTACGGGGTTGGGAATCAGCCCCAGCATTTT. Residues: CATSSYGVGNQPQHF.

The J gene is TRBJ1-2, the V gene TRBV6-5; 8 bases agree with TRBD1. The ends lost 7 bases at V and 4 bases at J; junction bases unmatched: 5. Germline V gene lookup returns CDR1 MNHEY and CDR2 SVGAGI. The CDR3 is made up of 13 amino acids. Here the CDR3 DNA reads TGTGCCAGCAAAACGGGACAGGTCTATGGCTACACCTTC. Its translation is CASKTGQVYGYTF.

The chain recombines TRBV11-3 with TRBJ2-7; the match to TRBD1 covers 9 bases. V lost 1 base, J lost 6 bases, and 4 bases stayed unmatched. The CDR3 sequence is 14 residues long. Germline V gene data show CDR1 as SGHNT and CDR2 as YENEEA. CDR3 region: CASSLGTGAREQYF. As DNA, the CDR3 is TGTGCCAGCAGCTTAGGGACAGGGGCTCGCGAGCAGTACTTC.

This clone has at least ten counts. CDR3 sequence: CASSQEDWGSGNTIYF. In DNA, the CDR3 is TGCGCCAGCAGCCAGGAGGATTGGGGCTCTGGAAACACCATATATTTT. V and J are TRBV4-3 and TRBJ1-3; D gene ambiguous. The CDR3 has 16 residues. The germline V gene has CDR1 LGHNA and CDR2 YSLEER. The germline V and J ends were trimmed by 3 bases and 0 bases, with 12 bases remaining between them.

V and J are TRBV7-3 and TRBJ2-1, with 14 bases aligning to TRBD2. CDR1 is SGHTA, CDR2 FQGTGA, per germline. The CDR3 sequence is 18 residues long. V trimming: 1 base; J trimming: 7 bases; junction bases outside the gene matches: 9. The CDR3 DNA follows: TGTGCCAGCAGCTTAATGGGATCGGGACTAGCGGGAGATAATGAGCAGTTCTTC. Amino acids: CASSLMGSGLAGDNEQFF.

This clone was counted only a few times. Germline and junction disagree at one end, which may indicate a read error. The chain carries TRBV7-7 and TRBJ2-1, with 13 bases fitting TRBD2. CDR3 length equals 15 residues. From germline, CDR1 is SSHAT and CDR2 FNYEAQ (reference sequence). The CDR3 coding sequence is TGTGCTAGCAGCATTGGGACTAGCGGGATGGGTGAGCAGTTCTTC. Translating it yields CASSIGTSGMGEQFF.

This clone was seen just once. The chain is built from TRBV28 and TRBJ2-7, with 7 bases identical to TRBD2. The CDR3 spans 15 residues. J gave up 2 bases and V 1 base, and 5 bases lay outside the gene matches. Germline V CDR1 and CDR2: MDHEN, SYDVKM. CDR3 amino acids: CASSLSWGGAYEQYF. The CDR3 DNA reads as TGTGCCAGCAGTTTATCGTGGGGGGGGGCCTACGAGCAGTACTTC.